The present T cell receptor beta chain was sequenced within a study of regulatory T cells in long-lasting Graves disease. Time point: persistent/refractory GD, antithyroid drugs over 5 years with positive TRAb. With RNA extracted from PBMCs as input, the TCR library was made. The authors drew approximately 8.1 milliliters of peripheral blood into EDTA tubes. Building of the TCR beta libraries involved iRepertoire HTBI primers and Arm-PCR of CDR3 regions. How the authors handled the data: Identification across samples found more than 55 TRBV and 12 to 15 TRBJ segments. TCRdb processed the multiplex PCR reads anew with MiXCR; each CDR3 protein has one entry. The V and J calls and clone size come from TCRdb's table, not from the authors' own analysis. The profile covers around 460,000 distinct CDR3 sequences, with about 20% appearing a single time and roughly 13% taken by the ten largest. General observations from the study: Persistent Graves' patients possessed reduced TCR diversity relative to recently diagnosed ones.

This clonotype was seen repeatedly, ten times or more. As yet, its antigen is unknown. The length of the CDR3 is 14 residues. The junction had 7 bases not matched to a gene; V was cut back by 3 bases and J by 5 bases. Looked up from germline, CDR1 is SGHAT and CDR2 is FQDESV (reference sequence). The chain recombines TRBV11-1 with TRBJ2-7; 7 bases line up with TRBD1. This TCR came from a female donor with Graves disease. The starting material was peripheral blood mononuclear cells (PBMCs), obtained when the disease was refractory, from a patient treated with antithyroid drugs. The CDR3 loop is CASSFMTGIDEQYF. For the CDR3, the DNA is TGTGCCAGCAGCTTTATGACAGGGATCGACGAGCAGTACTTC.